The clone carrying this T cell receptor beta chain appeared a few times. The antigen remains unidentified. The data were obtained in a study of cytomegalovirus exposure and HLA in healthy donors. The PCR was carried out with 60 Vbeta primers and 13 Jbeta primers. Measured with immunoSEQ multiplex PCR; TCRdb has only the in-frame clones, and not every one. The table includes 100,000 to 150,000 clones, less than 85% detected once. General observations from the study: The study put some 150 TCR beta chains on its list as cytomegalovirus-associated. Across donors, sequencing depth was assumed by presence/absence analyses to be roughly uniform.

Source material: PBMCs. This TCR came from a young man in good health and CMV-seropositive.

The chain's CDR3 is CASSETGVQNIQYF. The CDR3 DNA sequence: TGCGCCAGCAGTGAGACGGGGGTGCAAAACATTCAGTACTTC. V usage is TRBV10-1 and J usage is TRBJ2-4, with TRBD2 as a possible D gene (6 bases). V lost 2 bases and J 5 bases, leaving 10 bases between the germline ends. The CDR3 is 14 amino acids. Germline loops: CDR1 WNHNN, CDR2 SYGVQD (reference sequence).